The source of this T cell receptor beta chain is a study of T cells after yellow fever vaccination. The CDR3 has 13 amino acids. V was pared by 0 bases and J by 5 bases, with 10 bases between. Per the germline V gene, CDR1 is SQVTM and CDR2 is ANQGSEA. TCRdb re-derived calls from the 5' RACE reads in MiXCR, one entry per CDR3 protein. The sample contains 350,000 or so distinct CDR3 sequences, less than 9.5% of which appear only once. Sequencing used PBMCs, obtained more than 35 days after the first yellow fever vaccination. The TCR sequence derives from a man in his late teens or twenties who received the YFV17D yellow fever vaccine. The J gene is TRBJ1-2, the V gene TRBV29-1; D gene ambiguous. The DNA of the CDR3 is TGCAGCGTTGAAGATCGGCCGGATTATGGCTACACCTTC. As protein: CSVEDRPDYGYTF.